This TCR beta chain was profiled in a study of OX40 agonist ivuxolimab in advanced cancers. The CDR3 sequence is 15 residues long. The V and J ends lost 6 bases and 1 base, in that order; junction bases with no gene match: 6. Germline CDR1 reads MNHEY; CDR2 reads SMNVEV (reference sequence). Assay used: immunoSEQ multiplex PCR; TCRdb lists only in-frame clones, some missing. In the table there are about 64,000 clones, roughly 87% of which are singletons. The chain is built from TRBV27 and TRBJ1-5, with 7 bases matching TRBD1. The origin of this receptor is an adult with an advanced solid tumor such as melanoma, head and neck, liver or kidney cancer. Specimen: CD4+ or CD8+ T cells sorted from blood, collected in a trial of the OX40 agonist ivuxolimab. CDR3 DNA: TGTGCCAGCAGGGTCCGGGGACAGAGCAATCAGCCCCAGCATTTT. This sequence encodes CASRVRGQSNQPQHF.